The following is a T cell receptor (beta chain) sequence with its context. The target of this receptor is not known. Base-call qualities are not available, and no considerably larger clone is one nucleotide away. The preterm samples were obtained from several extremely preterm deliveries at roughly 22-28 weeks of gestation. The study excluded pregnancies involving fetal demise, active maternal HSV infection or known maternal HIV infection. A FACSAria III cell sorter was used to sort live, Annexin V-negative naive CD8+ T cells (CD3+CD8+CD45RA+CCR7+). Between roughly 20,000 and 100,000 naive CD8+ T cells were sorted per sample. Preassembled standardized sampling kits were used to collect mixed venous-arterial cord blood. Cord blood was held at room temperature and processed no more than 4 hours after collection. Ficoll-Paque density gradient centrifugation was used to isolate mononuclear cells from diluted blood. Mononuclear cells were cryopreserved in approximately 10% DMSO with about 90% FBS and stored long term at -150°C before sorting. After thawing, the cells were stained with Annexin V and with antibodies against CD3, CD8, CCR7 and CD45RA. Genomic DNA was extracted from snap-frozen sorted cell pellets with the DNeasy Blood and Tissue Kit.

TCRbeta CDR3 regions were amplified from genomic DNA by a two-step, bias-controlled multiplex PCR. The multiplex PCR used primers specific for every TRBV and TRBJ gene segment. The immunoSEQ Assay was used to generate the TCRbeta repertoire data. On the authors' methods: A relative-frequency ratio and a modified nearest-neighbor algorithm were applied to filter and cluster reads so that closely related sequences were merged. V, D and J gene assignments for CDR3 sequences followed IMGT annotation. Template counts were corrected for PCR amplification bias by normalization and were quantified against synthetic TCR CDR3 analog sequences. Analyses were restricted to unique productive sequences, meaning in-frame CDR3 sequences without stop codons. The immunoSEQ Analyzer software was used to calculate iChao1 richness and clonality, with clonality defined as 1 minus Pielou's evenness. JMP was used for statistical testing, with Student's t-test or a non-parametric test applied depending on Shapiro-Wilk normality results. Here the immuneACCESS table is served through TCRdb, limited to in-frame sequences with V and J called. Missing clones are a known gap in these copies; in checked studies unresolved V genes cover under half, and the rest lacks a known reason. V, J and clone size are taken as reported in that table, and D and trimming were inferred from the DNA itself. A total of 20,000 or so clones appear in this sample, 70% to 90% of them only once. In total, the top ten clones hold approximately 1% of the sample.

The data were obtained in a study of naive CD8 T cells in extremely preterm neonates (TCRdb year 2017). Some background on the complete study: The study compared the TCRbeta CDR3 repertoires of sorted naive CD8+ T cells among four age groups: extremely preterm neonates, term neonates, young children and adults. The investigation overall reported the following: Preterm CDR3s were shorter, with fewer N additions and less junctional trimming, and were closer to germline than those of older groups. Significantly lower iChao1 richness than in all other age groups (p < 0.05) and an even clone distribution were observed in preterm neonates, indicating a less rich repertoire. Prospective longitudinal studies of preterm and term neonates were called for by the authors so that T cell development could be tracked within individuals. As limitations, the authors pointed to a small sample size and variable productive template counts among preterm samples. A higher proportion of shared CDR3 nucleotide sequences was found in preterm neonates (about 2.5%) than in term neonates (approximately 0.4%), young children (roughly 0.03%) and adults (about 0.01%).

Trimming removed 2 bases from V and 0 bases from J, leaving 4 bases between the germline ends. Spanning cysteine to phenylalanine, the CDR3 consists of 13 amino acids. The sequence is cut down to CDR3 DNA, 39 bases in frame from base 1. The germline V gene gives CDR1 as MNHEY and CDR2 as SVGAGI. Input material: naive CD8+ T cells from cord blood. This clonotype originated in a boy who was born preterm. The V and J genes are TRBV6-5 and TRBJ1-1, with the D gene uncertain. The bases are TGTGCCAGCAGTTACACAGTGAACACTGAAGCTTTCTTT. Translated, this gives CASSYTVNTEAFF.